Many counts were recorded for the clone carrying this T cell receptor (beta chain). Antigen: not known. The CDR3 loop spans 14 amino acids. V was pared by 7 bases and J by 4 bases, with 10 bases of the junction left unmatched. Per germline, CDR1 SQVTM and CDR2 ANQGSEA. These data originate in a study of blood T cells in healthy people across ages. Primed by a sample-barcoded 5' primer and a J-beta primer mix, a second PCR proceeded for 7 to 11 cycles. TCRdb called the 5' RACE reads again in MiXCR, with one record for every CDR3 protein. The table records hundreds of thousands of distinct CDR3 sequences, less than 45% of them present only once. No fewer than 5.5 micrograms of total RNA were isolated from every sample. Study conclusions and caveats: Strongly correlated with naive T cell percentage was TCR beta diversity. Estimated diversity across one million T cells was deemed an underestimate.

The chain joins TRBV29-1 to TRBJ2-1, with 7 bases matching TRBD2. The sequenced sample was blood. The origin of this receptor is a man older than 75 in good health. Here the CDR3 reads CSAKSGGGYNEQFF. In nucleotides, the CDR3 is TGCAGCGCCAAAAGTGGCGGGGGATACAATGAGCAGTTCTTC.